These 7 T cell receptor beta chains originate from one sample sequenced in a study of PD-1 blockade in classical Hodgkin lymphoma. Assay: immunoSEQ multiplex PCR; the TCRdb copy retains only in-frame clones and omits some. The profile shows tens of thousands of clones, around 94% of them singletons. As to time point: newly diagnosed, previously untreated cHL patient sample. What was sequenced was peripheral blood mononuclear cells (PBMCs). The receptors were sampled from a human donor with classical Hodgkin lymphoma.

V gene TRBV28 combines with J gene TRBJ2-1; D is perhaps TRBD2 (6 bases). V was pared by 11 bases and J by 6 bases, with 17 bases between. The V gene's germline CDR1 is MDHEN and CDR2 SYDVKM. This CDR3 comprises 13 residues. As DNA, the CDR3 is TGTGCCTCAGAGGAGGGAGGAGCCAATGAGCAGTTCTTC. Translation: CASEEGGANEQFF. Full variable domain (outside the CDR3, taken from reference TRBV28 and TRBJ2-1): DVKVTQSSRYLVKRTGEKVFLECVQDMDHENMFWYRQDPGLGLRLIYFSYDVKMKEKGDIPEGYSVSREKKERFSLILESASTNQTSMYLCASEEGGANEQFFGPGTRLTVL.

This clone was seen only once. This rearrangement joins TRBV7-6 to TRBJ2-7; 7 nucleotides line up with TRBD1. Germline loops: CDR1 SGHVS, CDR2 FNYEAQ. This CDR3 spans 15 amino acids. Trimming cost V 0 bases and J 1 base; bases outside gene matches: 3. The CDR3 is CASSLAGTASYEQYF. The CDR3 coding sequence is TGTGCCAGCAGCTTAGCCGGGACAGCATCCTACGAGCAGTACTTC. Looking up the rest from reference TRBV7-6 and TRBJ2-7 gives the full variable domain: GAGVSQSPRYKVTKRGQDVALRCDPISGHVSLYWYRQALGQGPEFLTYFNYEAQQDKSGLPNDRFSAERPEGSISTLTIQRTEQRDSAMYRCASSLAGTASYEQYFGPGTRLTVT.

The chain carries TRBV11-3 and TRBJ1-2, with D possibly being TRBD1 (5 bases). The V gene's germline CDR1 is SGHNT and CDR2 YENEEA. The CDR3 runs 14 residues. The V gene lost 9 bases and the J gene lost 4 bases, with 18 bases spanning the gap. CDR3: CASRNRYQGYGYTF. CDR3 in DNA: TGTGCCAGTAGAAACAGGTACCAGGGCTATGGCTACACCTTC.

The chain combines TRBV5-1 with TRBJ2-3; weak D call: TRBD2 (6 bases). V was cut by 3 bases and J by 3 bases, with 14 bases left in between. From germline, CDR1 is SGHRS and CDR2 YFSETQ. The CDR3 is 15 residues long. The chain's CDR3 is CASSSGELGTDTQYF. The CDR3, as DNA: TGCGCCAGCAGCTCGGGAGAACTGGGGACAGATACGCAGTATTTT. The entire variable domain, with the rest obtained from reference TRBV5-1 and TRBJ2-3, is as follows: KAGVTQTPRYLIKTRGQQVTLSCSPISGHRSVSWYQQTPGQGLQFLFEYFSETQRNKGNFPGRFSGRQFSNSRSEMNVSTLELGDSALYLCASSSGELGTDTQYFGPGTRLTVL.

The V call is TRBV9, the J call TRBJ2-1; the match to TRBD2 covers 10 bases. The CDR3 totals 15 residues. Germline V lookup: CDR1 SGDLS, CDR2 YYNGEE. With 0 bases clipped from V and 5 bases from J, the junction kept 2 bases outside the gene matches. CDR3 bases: TGTGCCAGCAGCGTAGATACTAGCGGGGACAATGAGCAGTTCTTC. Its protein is CASSVDTSGDNEQFF.

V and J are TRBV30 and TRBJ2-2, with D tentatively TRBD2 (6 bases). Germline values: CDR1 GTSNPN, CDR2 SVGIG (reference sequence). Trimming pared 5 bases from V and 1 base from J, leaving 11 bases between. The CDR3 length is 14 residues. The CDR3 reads CAWGRTLNTGELFF. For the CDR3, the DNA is TGTGCCTGGGGGAGGACCCTGAACACCGGGGAGCTGTTTTTT. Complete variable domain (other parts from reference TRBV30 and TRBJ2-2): SQTIHQWPATLVQPVGSPLSLECTVEGTSNPNLYWYRQAAGRGLQLLFYSVGIGQISSEVPQNLSASRPQDRQFILSSKKLLLSDSGFYLCAWGRTLNTGELFFGEGSRLTVL.

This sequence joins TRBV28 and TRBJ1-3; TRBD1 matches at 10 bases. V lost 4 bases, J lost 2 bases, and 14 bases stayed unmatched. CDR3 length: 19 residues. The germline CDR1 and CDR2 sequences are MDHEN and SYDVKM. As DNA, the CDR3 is TGTGCCAGCAGTTCCCCCTTTTCCGACAGGGGGCATGCTGGAAACACCATATATTTT. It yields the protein CASSSPFSDRGHAGNTIYF.